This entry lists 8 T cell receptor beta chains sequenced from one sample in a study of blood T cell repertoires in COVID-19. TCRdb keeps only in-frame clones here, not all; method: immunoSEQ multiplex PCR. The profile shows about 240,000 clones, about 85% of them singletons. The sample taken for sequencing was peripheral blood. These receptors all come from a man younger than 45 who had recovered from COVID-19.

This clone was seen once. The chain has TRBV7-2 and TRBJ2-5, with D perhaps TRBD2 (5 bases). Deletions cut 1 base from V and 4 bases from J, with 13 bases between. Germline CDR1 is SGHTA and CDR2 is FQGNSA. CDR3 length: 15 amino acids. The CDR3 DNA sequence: TGTGCCAGCAGCTTAGTTTGGGTTGAGGGAGAGACCCAGTACTTC. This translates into CASSLVWVEGETQYF.

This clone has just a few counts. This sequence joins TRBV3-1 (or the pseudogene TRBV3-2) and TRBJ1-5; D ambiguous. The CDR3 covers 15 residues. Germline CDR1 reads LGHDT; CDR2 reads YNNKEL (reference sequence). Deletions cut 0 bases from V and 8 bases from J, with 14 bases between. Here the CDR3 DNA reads TGTGCCAGCAGCCAAGAATACAGCGGAAGGGAGCCCCAGCATTTT. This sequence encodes CASSQEYSGREPQHF.

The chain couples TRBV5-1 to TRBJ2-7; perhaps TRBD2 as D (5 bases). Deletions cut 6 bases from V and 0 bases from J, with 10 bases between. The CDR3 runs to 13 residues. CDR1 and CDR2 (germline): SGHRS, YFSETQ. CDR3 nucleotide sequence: TGCGCCAGCAACGGGGTCGGCTCCTACGAGCAGTACTTC. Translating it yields CASNGVGSYEQYF. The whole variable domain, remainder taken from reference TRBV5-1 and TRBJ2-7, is KAGVTQTPRYLIKTRGQQVTLSCSPISGHRSVSWYQQTPGQGLQFLFEYFSETQRNKGNFPGRFSGRQFSNSRSEMNVSTLELGDSALYLCASNGVGSYEQYFGPGTRLTVT.

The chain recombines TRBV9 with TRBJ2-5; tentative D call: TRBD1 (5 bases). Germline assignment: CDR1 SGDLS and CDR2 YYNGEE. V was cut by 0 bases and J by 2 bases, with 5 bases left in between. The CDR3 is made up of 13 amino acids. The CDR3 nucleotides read TGTGCCAGCAGCGTAGGACAGCAAGAGACCCAGTACTTC. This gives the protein CASSVGQQETQYF.

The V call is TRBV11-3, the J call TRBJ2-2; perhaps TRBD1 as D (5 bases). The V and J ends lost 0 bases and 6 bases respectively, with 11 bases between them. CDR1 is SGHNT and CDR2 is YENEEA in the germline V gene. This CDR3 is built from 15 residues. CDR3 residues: CASSLDSGIPGELFF. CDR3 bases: TGTGCCAGCAGCTTAGACTCAGGGATCCCCGGGGAGCTGTTTTTT.

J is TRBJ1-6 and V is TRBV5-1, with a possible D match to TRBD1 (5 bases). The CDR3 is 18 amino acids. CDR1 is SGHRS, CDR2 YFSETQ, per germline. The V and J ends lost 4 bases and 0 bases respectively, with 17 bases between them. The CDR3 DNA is TGCGCCAGCAGCCCCCGGACAACGACGAGCTCCTATAATTCACCCCTCCACTTT. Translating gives CASSPRTTTSSYNSPLHF.

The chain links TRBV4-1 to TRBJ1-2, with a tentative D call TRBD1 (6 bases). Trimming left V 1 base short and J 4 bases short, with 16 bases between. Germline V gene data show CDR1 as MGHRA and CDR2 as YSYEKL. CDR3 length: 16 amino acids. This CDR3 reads CASSQAAGDGAYGYTF. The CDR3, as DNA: TGCGCCAGCAGCCAAGCGGCAGGGGATGGGGCCTATGGCTACACCTTC.

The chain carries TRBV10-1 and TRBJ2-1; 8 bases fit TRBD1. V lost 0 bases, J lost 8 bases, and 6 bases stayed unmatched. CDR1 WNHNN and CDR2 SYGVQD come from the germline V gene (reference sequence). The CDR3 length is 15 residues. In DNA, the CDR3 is TGCGCCAGCAGTGAGTCGGCAGGGGGCATCGATGAGCAGTTCTTC. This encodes CASSESAGGIDEQFF.